This T cell receptor (beta chain) was retrieved from a study of blood T cell repertoires in COVID-19. On the study more broadly: PBMCs, B-cell-depleted T cells, or T cells provided the cDNA or gDNA that made up the material.

Per the original data handling: Cell counts per sample came from amplifying reference gene primers. Profiled with immunoSEQ multiplex PCR; TCRdb holds only in-frame clones, not every one. That table gives V, J and clone size, and the DNA gave D and trimming. Of 290,000 or so clones in the sample, roughly 85% were seen once. Germline V gene sequence: CDR1 KGHSH, CDR2 LQKENI. CDR3 length: 15 amino acids. Unmatched junction bases numbered 9, after V lost 2 bases and J lost 9 bases. Sequencing used peripheral blood. V usage is TRBV18 and J usage is TRBJ2-1, with 8 bases aligning to TRBD1. This receptor was identified in a man in his fifties or sixties with active or convalescent COVID-19. CDR3 in amino acids: CASSPRDRPLGEQFF. The CDR3, as DNA: TGTGCCAGCTCACCAAGGGACAGGCCTCTAGGTGAGCAGTTCTTC.